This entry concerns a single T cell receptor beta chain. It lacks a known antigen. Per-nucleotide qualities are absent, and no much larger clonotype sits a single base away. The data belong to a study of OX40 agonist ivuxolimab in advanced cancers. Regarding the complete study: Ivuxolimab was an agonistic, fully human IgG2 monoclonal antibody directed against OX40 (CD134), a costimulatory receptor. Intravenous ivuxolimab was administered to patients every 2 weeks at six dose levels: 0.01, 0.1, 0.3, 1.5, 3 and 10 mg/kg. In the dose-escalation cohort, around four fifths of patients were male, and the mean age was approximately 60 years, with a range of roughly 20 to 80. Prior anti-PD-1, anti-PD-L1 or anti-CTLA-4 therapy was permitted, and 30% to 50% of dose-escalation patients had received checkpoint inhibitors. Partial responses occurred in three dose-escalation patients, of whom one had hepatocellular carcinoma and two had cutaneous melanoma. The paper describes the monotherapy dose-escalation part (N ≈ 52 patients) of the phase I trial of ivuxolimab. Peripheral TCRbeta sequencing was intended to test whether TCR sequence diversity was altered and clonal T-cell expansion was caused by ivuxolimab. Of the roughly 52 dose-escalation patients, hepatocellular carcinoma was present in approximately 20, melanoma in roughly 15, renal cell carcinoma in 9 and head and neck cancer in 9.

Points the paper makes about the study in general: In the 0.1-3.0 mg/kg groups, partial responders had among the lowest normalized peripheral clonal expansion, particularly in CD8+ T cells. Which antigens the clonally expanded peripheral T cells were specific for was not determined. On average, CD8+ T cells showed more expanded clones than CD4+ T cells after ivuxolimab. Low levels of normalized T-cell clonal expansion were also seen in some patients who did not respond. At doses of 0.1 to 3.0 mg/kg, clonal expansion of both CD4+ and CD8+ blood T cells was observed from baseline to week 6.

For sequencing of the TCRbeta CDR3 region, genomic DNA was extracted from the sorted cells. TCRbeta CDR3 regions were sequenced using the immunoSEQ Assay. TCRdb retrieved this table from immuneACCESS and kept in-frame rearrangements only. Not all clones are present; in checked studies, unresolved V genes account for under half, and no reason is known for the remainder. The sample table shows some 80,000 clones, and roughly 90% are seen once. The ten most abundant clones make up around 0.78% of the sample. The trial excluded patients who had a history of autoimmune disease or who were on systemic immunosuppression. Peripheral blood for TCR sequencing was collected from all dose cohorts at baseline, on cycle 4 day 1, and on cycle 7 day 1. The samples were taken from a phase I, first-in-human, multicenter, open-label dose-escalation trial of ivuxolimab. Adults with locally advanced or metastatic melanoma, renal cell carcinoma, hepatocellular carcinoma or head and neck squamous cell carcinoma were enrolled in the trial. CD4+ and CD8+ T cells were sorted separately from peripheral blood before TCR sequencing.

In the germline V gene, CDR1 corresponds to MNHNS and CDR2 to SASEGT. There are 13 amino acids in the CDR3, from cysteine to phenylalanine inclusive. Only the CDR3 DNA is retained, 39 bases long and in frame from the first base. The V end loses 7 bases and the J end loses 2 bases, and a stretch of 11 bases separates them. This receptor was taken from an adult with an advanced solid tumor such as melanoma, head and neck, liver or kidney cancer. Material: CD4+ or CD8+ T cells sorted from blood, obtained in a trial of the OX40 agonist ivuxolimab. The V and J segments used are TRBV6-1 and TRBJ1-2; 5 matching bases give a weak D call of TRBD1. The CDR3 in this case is CASNRDGNYGYTF. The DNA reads TGTGCCAGCAACCGGGACGGCAACTATGGCTACACCTTC.